Each of the 14 T cell receptor beta chains below was sequenced from the same sample in a study of technical replicates of blood from a handful of donors (dated by TCRdb to the late 2010s). The library came from the immunoSEQ multiplex PCR assay. In its TCRdb copy, this immuneACCESS table keeps in-frame sequences only and misses some clones. Where compared with another copy, unresolved V genes explain less than half of these, and the others have no known cause. The sample table contains around 74,000 clones; only one count was recorded for about 86% of them. The top ten hold 4.5% to 5.5% of the sample. The sequencing input was PBMCs. Source of these receptors: a human donor in good health. Some clones in this sample may be carry-over from other donors' samples.

The CDR3 reads CASSPSPRSEQFF. Here the CDR3 DNA reads TGTGCCAGCAGCCCAAGTCCGAGGAGTGAGCAGTTCTTC. This rearrangement joins TRBV9 to TRBJ2-1; unclear D gene. Per the germline V gene, CDR1 is SGDLS and CDR2 is YYNGEE. This CDR3 comprises 13 residues. V was clipped by 4 bases and J by 9 bases, with 14 bases between them.

The rearrangement joins TRBV7-2 to TRBJ2-3, with 9 positions matching TRBD2. J lost 11 bases, V lost 1 base, and 4 bases had no gene match. The germline V gene encodes CDR1 SGHTA and CDR2 FQGNSA. The CDR3 is 13 residues long. The CDR3 bases are TGTGCCAGCAGCTTAGTTCCGCGGGAGGGGCAGTATTTT. Translating gives CASSLVPREGQYF.

A single count supports this clone. The V and J genes are TRBV12-5 and TRBJ1-2; unclear D gene. Germline V CDR1 and CDR2: LGHNT, FRNRAP. The CDR3 loop spans 18 amino acids. V was cut by 0 bases and J by 4 bases, with 21 bases left in between. The CDR3 protein is CASGLVGGGFWVPYGYTF. CDR3 DNA sequence: TGTGCTAGTGGTTTGGTAGGAGGAGGTTTCTGGGTCCCCTATGGCTACACCTTC.

This sequence joins TRBV4-2 and TRBJ1-5, with D possibly being TRBD1 (5 bases). This CDR3 is built from 16 residues. CDR1 and CDR2 from the germline V gene are LGHNA and YNFKEQ. Deletions cut 0 bases from V and 5 bases from J, with 14 bases between. The CDR3 spells CASSQDRWGVDQPQHF. The DNA for the CDR3 is TGTGCCAGCAGCCAAGATAGGTGGGGGGTGGATCAGCCCCAGCATTTT.

The V call is TRBV4-1, the J call TRBJ2-6; TRBD2 might be the D (5 bases). Looked up from germline, CDR1 is MGHRA and CDR2 is YSYEKL. V lost 1 base and J lost 2, with 9 bases in between. The CDR3 runs 16 residues. The CDR3 region is CASSQAGSTGANVLTF. The CDR3 coding sequence is TGCGCCAGCAGCCAAGCTGGGAGCACTGGGGCCAACGTCCTGACTTTC.

This clone was recorded once. This CDR3 reads CASSLRGGRAGEQYF. For the CDR3, the DNA is TGTGCCAGCAGCTTGAGGGGCGGGAGGGCCGGTGAGCAGTACTTC. The chain combines TRBV7-2 with TRBJ2-7, with 9 nucleotides matching TRBD2. Germline V gene sequence: CDR1 SGHTA, CDR2 FQGNSA. V gave up 3 bases and J gave up 7 bases; unmatched junction bases: 10. The CDR3 contains 15 residues.

The J gene is TRBJ2-5, the V gene TRBV12-5; D unresolved. Deletions cut 7 bases from V and 4 bases from J, with 16 bases between. The CDR3 covers 14 residues. Germline-derived CDR1 and CDR2 are LGHNT and FRNRAP. DNA of the CDR3: TGTGCTAGTGCCACCCAAGGAGCCGGAGAGACCCAGTACTTC. It codes for CASATQGAGETQYF.

The rearrangement uses TRBV6-5 and TRBJ1-6; D unclear. This CDR3 comprises 14 residues. V was cut by 6 bases and J by 8 bases, with 14 bases left in between. Germline CDR1 reads MNHEY; CDR2 reads SVGAGI. Here the CDR3 DNA reads TGTGCCAGCAGCCAGACGGGGATGGATTCACCCCTCCACTTT. It specifies CASSQTGMDSPLHF.

The J gene is TRBJ2-2, the V gene TRBV6-6, with 7 bases lining up with TRBD2. Germline loops: CDR1 MNHNY, CDR2 SVGAGI (reference sequence). Losses at the gene ends were 2 bases for V and 1 base for J; bases not matched to a gene: 1. The CDR3 is made up of 15 amino acids. The CDR3 is CASSYAGVNTGELFF. The DNA for the CDR3 is TGTGCCAGCAGTTACGCGGGAGTGAACACCGGGGAGCTGTTTTTT.

The chain links TRBV4-3 to TRBJ2-1, with 9 bases aligning to TRBD2. Germline loops: CDR1 LGHNA, CDR2 YSLEER. V trimming: 0 bases; J trimming: 4 bases; junction bases outside the gene matches: 4. The CDR3 is made up of 16 amino acids. DNA for the CDR3: TGCGCCAGCAGCCAAGATAGGAGCGGGGGGTACAATGAGCAGTTCTTC. Translating gives CASSQDRSGGYNEQFF.

The chain couples TRBV20-1 to TRBJ2-5; tentative D call: TRBD2 (5 bases). Per the germline V gene, CDR1 is DFQATT and CDR2 is SNEGSKA (reference sequence). The germline V and J ends were trimmed by 6 bases and 1 base, with 6 bases remaining between them. The length of the CDR3 is 11 residues. The CDR3 reads CSAAGQETQYF. The CDR3 DNA reads TGCAGTGCGGCGGGCCAAGAGACCCAGTACTTC.

The chain couples TRBV2 to TRBJ1-2, with D maybe TRBD1 (5 bases). The V gene's germline CDR1 is SNHLY and CDR2 FYNNEI. Trimming cost V 5 bases and J 2 bases, with 9 bases left between them. The CDR3 has 13 amino acids. DNA of the CDR3: TGTGCCAGCAGTCCCGACAGAAACTATGGCTACACCTTC. Residues: CASSPDRNYGYTF.

This clone was seen once. The rearrangement uses TRBV6-5 and TRBJ1-3; D unresolved. The length of the CDR3 is 16 residues. Between the trimmed V and J ends, which lost 0 bases and 1 base, there was a span of 10 bases. Germline V gene lookup returns CDR1 MNHEY and CDR2 SVGAGI. CDR3 amino acids: CASSYSVGRSGNTIYF. Here the CDR3 DNA reads TGTGCCAGCAGTTACTCGGTCGGGAGGTCTGGAAACACCATATATTTT.

J is TRBJ2-7 and V is TRBV18; TRBD2 matches 12 bases. This CDR3 has 14 residues. Germline CDR1 KGHSH, CDR2 LQKENI. After removal of 5 bases from V and 4 bases from J, the junction contained 3 bases not matched to a gene. CDR3 bases: TGTGCCAGCTCAAGGACTAGCGGGGATTACGAGCAGTACTTC. Amino acid sequence: CASSRTSGDYEQYF.